This T cell receptor beta chain emerged from a study of post-analysis software for immune sequencing data. Overall study context: Both relapsing-remitting and secondary progressive multiple sclerosis featured among the disease courses, as did progressive-relapsing multiple sclerosis. Regarding the study as a whole: Analysis by F measure revealed that same-batch samples clustered strongly together. People with multiple sclerosis had a significantly lower normalized Chao1 diversity than controls did. Controls had lower frequencies than patients of four or five TRBV segments, which included TRBV5-6, TRBV5-1 and TRBV20-1.

Germline V gene data show CDR1 as DFQATT and CDR2 as SNEGSKA (reference sequence). V lost 0 bases to trimming and J lost 4 bases, with 14 bases between them. The CDR3 loop spans 15 amino acids. Turning to this clonotype: The antigen remains undetermined.

Built from TCR beta cDNA, the libraries had unique molecular identifiers in them. TCRdb passed the PCR reads through MiXCR, listing each CDR3 protein once. The data contain hundreds of thousands of distinct CDR3 sequences, approximately 59% of them seen just once; the ten biggest clones take up about 11%. Source material: blood. This clonotype was obtained from a girl aged 2 to 10 with multiple sclerosis. The V call is TRBV20-1, the J call TRBJ2-3; tentatively, D is TRBD1 (5 bases). For the CDR3, the DNA is TGCAGTGCTAGAGATCAGCAGGGTCAGGCAGATACGCAGTATTTT. It codes for CSARDQQGQADTQYF.